This T cell receptor beta chain was obtained from a study of response to subunit inactivated influenza vaccine. This CDR3 is built from 14 residues. With V trimmed by 5 bases and J by 2 bases, 5 bases remained unmatched. Germline V lookup: CDR1 MNHEY, CDR2 SVGAGI. TCRdb reanalysed the RT-PCR reads using MiXCR and keeps one entry per CDR3 protein. The sample has about 650,000 distinct CDR3 sequences, around 14% seen once; the top ten hold about 9.9%. In the case of this clonotype: What it recognizes is unknown.

Study-level points and caveats: A suggestion made by the authors is that each seasonal influenza vaccination recruits few new T cells.

The sequence came from a man aged 50-59 years who received an inactivated influenza vaccine. This specimen consisted of PBMCs from blood, obtained 11 to 12 days after vaccination. The J gene is TRBJ2-5, the V gene TRBV6-5; TRBD2 aligns across 7 bases. As DNA, the CDR3 is TGTGCCAGCAGTGTACTAGCGACGCAAGAGACCCAGTACTTC. Translation gives CASSVLATQETQYF.